A selection of T cell receptor beta chains follows, all from one sample in a study of T-cell reconstitution after alpha-beta-depleted transplantation in children. TCRdb passed the PCR reads through MiXCR, listing each CDR3 protein once. The sample yields hundreds of thousands of distinct CDR3 sequences, 20% to 30% seen once. The material was PBMCs, mostly from graft donor cells, obtained 360 days after TCRalphabeta/CD19-depleted stem cell transplant. These receptors were taken from a female patient between 2 and 10 years old who had a stem cell transplant for congenital amegakaryocytic thrombocytopenia, so the T cells may come from the graft donor. The CDR3 runs from the conserved cysteine through the conserved F or W. A D gene is named only where the DNA matches it firmly. Part of the rows lack a size; the others show once, few, many or a class for expanded clones.

V gene	J gene	clone size	D gene	CDR3 DNA	CDR3 protein
TRBV20-1	TRBJ2-3	few	.	TGCAGTGCTAGAGATCCGTGGGGCCCAGATACGCAGTATTTT	CSARDPWGPDTQYF
TRBV5-1	TRBJ1-3	.	.	TGCGCCAGCAGCTTCGGATCCCGGGAAGGAAACACCATATATTTT	CASSFGSREGNTIYF
TRBV20-1	TRBJ1-2	.	.	TGCAGTGCCCGGAGTCAGGGTGGCTACACCTTC	CSARSQGGYTF
TRBV6-1	TRBJ1-5	.	.	TGTGCCAGCAGATCAGGTTTTAATCAGCCCCAGCATTTT	CASRSGFNQPQHF
TRBV4-3	TRBJ2-1	.	TRBD2	TGCGCCAGCAGCCGAGGCCGAGTAGCGGGAGTTTTGTCCTCCTACAATGAGCAGTTCTTC	CASSRGRVAGVLSSYNEQFF
TRBV12-3/TRBV12-4	TRBJ2-7	.	TRBD2	TGTGCCAGCAGTCCCCAAGCGGGAAGCTCCTACGAGCAGTACTTC	CASSPQAGSSYEQYF
TRBV6-1	TRBJ1-5	.	.	TGTGCCAGCAGACCCTGGGAAGGAGGGTATAGCAATCAGCCCCAGCATTTT	CASRPWEGGYSNQPQHF
TRBV10-3	TRBJ2-1	once	.	TGTGCCATGGGGCTTGCCGGGGATGAGCAGTTCTTC	CAMGLAGDEQFF
TRBV20-1	TRBJ2-5	many	TRBD1	TGCAGTGCTGGACAGGGAGAGGCGGAGACCCAGTACTTC	CSAGQGEAETQYF
TRBV28	TRBJ2-2	.	.	TGTGCCAGCAGTTTTCTGACGGGGACCGGGGAGCTGTTTTTT	CASSFLTGTGELFF
TRBV12-3/TRBV12-4	TRBJ2-1	many	TRBD2	TGTGCCAGCAGTCCCATCCCCGGGAGGGGAACCTACAATGAGCAGTTCTTC	CASSPIPGRGTYNEQFF
TRBV5-1	TRBJ2-5	many	TRBD2	TGCGCCAGCAGCTTGGTCCTAGCGGGAACCCAAGAGACCCAGTACTTC	CASSLVLAGTQETQYF
TRBV12-3/TRBV12-4	TRBJ1-2	few	TRBD1	TGTGCCAGCAGTGGGACAGGGTATCGTGACTACACCTTC	CASSGTGYRDYTF
TRBV28	TRBJ2-7	few	.	TGTGCCAGCAGTATGGCGGGAACCCACGAGCAGTACTTC	CASSMAGTHEQYF
TRBV12-3/TRBV12-4	TRBJ1-5	many	.	TGTGCCAGCACCCTAGGGGTAAGCAATCAGCCCCAGCATTTT	CASTLGVSNQPQHF
TRBV6-1	TRBJ2-4	.	TRBD2	TGTGCCAGCAGAGAGACTAGCGGAAAAAACATTCAGTACTTC	CASRETSGKNIQYF